The source of this T cell receptor beta chain is a study of siplizumab effects on memory and regulatory T cells. Study-level points and caveats: Fewer alloreactive sequences mapped to unstimulated CD4+ memory cells under siplizumab.

The method was immunoSEQ multiplex PCR; TCRdb's version includes in-frame clones alone and lacks a portion of them. The sample has some 9,900 clones; under 55% are singletons. Trimming cost V 5 bases and J 0 bases; bases outside gene matches: 1. Germline loops: CDR1 SGHRS, CDR2 YFSETQ. The CDR3 consists of 13 residues. Coculturing of the mixed lymphocyte reaction cells was performed at 37°C for more than 5 days. This clone appeared once. The target antigen is unknown. The gene calls are TRBV5-1 and TRBJ2-5; 7 bases align to TRBD2. This receptor was obtained from a human donor in good health; the cells came from an allogeneic mixed lymphocyte reaction. The sequenced sample consisted of CFSE-low (dividing) CD8+ T cells sorted from an allogeneic mixed lymphocyte reaction. CDR3 bases: TGCGCCAGCAGGCGGGGGAACCAAGAGACCCAGTACTTC. This encodes CASRRGNQETQYF.